This is a list of T cell receptor beta chains from one sample in a study of blood T cell repertoires in COVID-19. Measured with immunoSEQ multiplex PCR; TCRdb has only the in-frame clones, and not every one. This table holds roughly 99,000 clones, 90% to 95% found once. Sequencing was done on a sample of peripheral blood. These receptors were taken from a woman aged 25 to 45 with acute or convalescent COVID-19. Each CDR3 is given with its conserved first and last residue. D genes are given only for firm matches. Rows give clone size only sometimes, using once, few, many, or a class for an expanded clone.

d_call	j_call	v_call	clone_size	cdr3_aa	cdr3_nt
-	TRBJ1-2	TRBV28	-	CASSFGPEGYTF	TGTGCCAGCAGTTTTGGTCCTGAGGGCTACACCTTC
TRBD1	TRBJ2-7	TRBV9	-	CASSVGPDRAYEQYF	TGTGCCAGCAGCGTAGGGCCGGACAGGGCTTACGAGCAGTACTTC
-	TRBJ1-6	TRBV5-1	-	CASSPWTGGGGNNSPLHF	TGCGCCAGCAGCCCATGGACCGGAGGAGGTGGAAATAATTCACCCCTCCACTTT
-	TRBJ1-4	TRBV4-2	once	CASRPRTATNEKLFF	TGTGCCAGCAGGCCCCGGACAGCCACTAATGAAAAACTGTTTTTT
TRBD1	TRBJ1-4	TRBV10-2	-	CASNRQGTNEKLFF	TGCGCCAGCAATAGACAGGGAACTAATGAAAAACTGTTTTTT
TRBD2	TRBJ2-3	TRBV4-2	once	CASSLSGGAVGTDTQYF	TGTGCCAGCAGCCTTAGCGGGGGGGCCGTTGGCACAGATACGCAGTATTTT
TRBD2	TRBJ2-1	TRBV19	-	CASSIGTSGPREQFF	TGTGCCAGTAGTATCGGGACTAGCGGGCCTCGGGAGCAGTTCTTC
-	TRBJ1-2	TRBV28	-	CASSLKDSNYGYTF	TGTGCCAGCAGTTTAAAGGACAGTAACTATGGCTACACCTTC
-	TRBJ2-3	TRBV18	-	CASSPIRADTQYF	TGTGCCAGCTCACCCATCCGCGCAGATACGCAGTATTTT
-	TRBJ1-3	TRBV7-6	-	CASRHKREYRASPGNTIYF	TGTGCCAGCAGGCATAAACGAGAATACAGGGCTTCCCCTGGAAACACCATATATTTT
-	TRBJ1-4	TRBV5-1	-	CASSLGVQNGEKLFF	TGCGCCAGCAGCTTGGGTGTGCAAAACGGGGAAAAACTGTTTTTT
-	TRBJ1-2	TRBV18	-	CASSPIEQGGSSYGYTF	TGTGCCAGCTCACCGATAGAACAGGGCGGGTCGTCCTATGGCTACACCTTC
-	TRBJ2-5	TRBV28	-	CASSSRDTQETQYF	TGTGCCAGCAGTTCCCGGGACACCCAAGAGACCCAGTACTTC
-	TRBJ1-5	TRBV7-2	-	CASSRTAGGGQPQHF	TGTGCCAGCAGCCGGACTGCCGGGGGAGGGCAGCCCCAGCATTTT
-	TRBJ2-1	TRBV3-1/TRBV3-2	-	CASSHMASHYWNEQFF	TGTGCCAGCAGCCACATGGCTTCCCACTATTGGAATGAGCAGTTCTTC
TRBD1	TRBJ1-1	TRBV7-2	-	CATDRGDETEAFF	TGTGCCACCGACAGGGGAGATGAAACTGAAGCTTTCTTT
TRBD1	TRBJ2-7	TRBV4-3	once	CASSQDGTGGFYEQYF	TGCGCCAGCAGCCAAGATGGGACAGGGGGTTTTTACGAGCAGTACTTC
-	TRBJ1-3	TRBV10-3	-	CASLDTSSGNTIYF	TGTGCCAGCCTGGACACAAGCTCTGGAAACACCATATATTTT
TRBD1	TRBJ1-1	TRBV11-3	once	CASSLGPGQGPTTEAFF	TGTGCCAGCAGCTTAGGACCGGGACAGGGCCCTACCACTGAAGCTTTCTTT
-	TRBJ1-2	TRBV6-2/TRBV6-3	-	CASSSINYLGYTF	TGTGCCAGCAGTTCCATAAACTATTTGGGCTACACCTTC
TRBD2	TRBJ2-7	TRBV19	-	CASSPELAGYSYEQYF	TGTGCCAGTAGTCCGGAACTAGCGGGATACTCCTACGAGCAGTACTTC